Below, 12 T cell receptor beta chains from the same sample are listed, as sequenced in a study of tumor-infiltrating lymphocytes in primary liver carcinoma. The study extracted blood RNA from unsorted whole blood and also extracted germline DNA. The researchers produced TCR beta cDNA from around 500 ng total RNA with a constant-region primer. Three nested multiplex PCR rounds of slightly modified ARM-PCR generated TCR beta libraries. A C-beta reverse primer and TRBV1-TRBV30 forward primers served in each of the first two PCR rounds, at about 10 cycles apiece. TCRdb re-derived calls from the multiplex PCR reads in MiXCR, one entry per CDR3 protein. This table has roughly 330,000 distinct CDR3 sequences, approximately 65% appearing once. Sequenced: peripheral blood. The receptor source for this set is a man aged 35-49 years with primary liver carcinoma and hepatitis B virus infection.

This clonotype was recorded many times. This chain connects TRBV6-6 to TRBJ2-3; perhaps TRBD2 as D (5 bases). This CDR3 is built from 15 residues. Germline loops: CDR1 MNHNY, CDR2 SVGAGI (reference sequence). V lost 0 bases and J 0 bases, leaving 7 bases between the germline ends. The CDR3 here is CASSYSRESTDTQYF. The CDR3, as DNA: TGTGCCAGCAGTTACTCGAGGGAAAGCACAGATACGCAGTATTTT.

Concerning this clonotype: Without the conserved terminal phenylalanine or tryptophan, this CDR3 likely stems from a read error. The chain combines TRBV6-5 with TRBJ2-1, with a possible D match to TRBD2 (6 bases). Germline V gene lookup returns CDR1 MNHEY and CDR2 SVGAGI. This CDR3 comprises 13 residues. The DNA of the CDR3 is TGTGTCAGCATGCGGGATAACTACAATGAGCAGTTCCTC. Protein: CVSMRDNYNEQFL.

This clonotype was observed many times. Here the CDR3 reads CASSASNEQFF. The CDR3 DNA sequence: TGTGCCAGCAGTGCCAGTAATGAGCAGTTCTTC. The chain recombines TRBV6-5 with TRBJ2-1; D is undetermined. Germline V lookup: CDR1 MNHEY, CDR2 SVGAGI. V lost 5 bases, J lost 7 bases, and 6 bases lay in between. This CDR3 comprises 11 residues.

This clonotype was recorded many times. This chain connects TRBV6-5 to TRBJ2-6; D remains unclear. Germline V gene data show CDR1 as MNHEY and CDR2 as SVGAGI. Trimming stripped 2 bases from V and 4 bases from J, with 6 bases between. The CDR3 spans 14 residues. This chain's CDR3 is CASSYLAGANVLTF. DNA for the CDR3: TGTGCCAGCAGTTACCTCGCCGGGGCCAACGTCCTGACTTTC.

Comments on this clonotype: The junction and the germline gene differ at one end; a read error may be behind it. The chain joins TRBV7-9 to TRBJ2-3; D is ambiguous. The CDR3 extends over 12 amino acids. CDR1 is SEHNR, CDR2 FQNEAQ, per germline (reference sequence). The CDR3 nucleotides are TGTGCCACCAGCCATAGCACAGATATACAGTATTTT. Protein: CATSHSTDIQYF.

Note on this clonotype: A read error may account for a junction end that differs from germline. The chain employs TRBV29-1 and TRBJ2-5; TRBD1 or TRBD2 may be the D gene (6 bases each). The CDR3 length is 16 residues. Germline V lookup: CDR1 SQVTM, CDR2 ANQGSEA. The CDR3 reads CSVKDRLQGGPETQYF. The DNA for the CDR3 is TGCAGCGTTAAAGATCGCCTACAGGGAGGTCCAGAGACCCAGTACTTC.

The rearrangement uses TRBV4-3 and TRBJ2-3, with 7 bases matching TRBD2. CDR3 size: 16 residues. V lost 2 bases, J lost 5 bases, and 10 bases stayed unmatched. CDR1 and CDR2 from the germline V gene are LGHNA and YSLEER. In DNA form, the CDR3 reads TGCGCCAGCAGCCAACCAGGGAGGGTCCTGAGAGATACGCAGTATTTT. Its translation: CASSQPGRVLRDTQYF.

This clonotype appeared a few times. The CDR3 loop reads CASSWGGTSGSDRSSYNEQFF. The CDR3 nucleotides read TGTGCCAGCAGCTGGGGGGGGACTAGCGGTTCGGATCGCAGCTCCTACAATGAGCAGTTCTTC. The chain couples TRBV7-9 to TRBJ2-1, with 11 bases matching TRBD2. The CDR3 extends over 21 amino acids. V shed 4 bases, J shed 0 bases, and the junction held 17 bases outside the gene matches. Germline CDR1 reads SEHNR; CDR2 reads FQNEAQ (reference sequence).

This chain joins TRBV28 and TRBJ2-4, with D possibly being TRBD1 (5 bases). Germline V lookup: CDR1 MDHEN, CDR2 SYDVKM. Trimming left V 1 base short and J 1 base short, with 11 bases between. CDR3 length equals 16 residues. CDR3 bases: TGTGCCAGCAGTTTATTGGGGCCCCAGGCCAAAAACATTCAGTACTTC. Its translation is CASSLLGPQAKNIQYF.

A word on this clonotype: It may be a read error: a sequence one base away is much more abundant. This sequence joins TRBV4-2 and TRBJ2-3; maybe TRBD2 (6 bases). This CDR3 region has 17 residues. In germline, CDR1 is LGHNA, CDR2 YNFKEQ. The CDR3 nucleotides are TGTGCCAGCAGGCAAGAACTTGCGGGACGGGAGAAAGATACGCAGTATTTT. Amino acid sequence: CASRQELAGREKDTQYF.

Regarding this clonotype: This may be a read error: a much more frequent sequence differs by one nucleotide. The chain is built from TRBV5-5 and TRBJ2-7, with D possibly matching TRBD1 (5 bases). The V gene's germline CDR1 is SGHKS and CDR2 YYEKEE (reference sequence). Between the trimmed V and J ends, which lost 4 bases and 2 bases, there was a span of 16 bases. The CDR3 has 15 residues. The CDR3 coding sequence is TGTGCCAGCAGCCCTCGGGTACAGGATCCCTACGAGCAGTACTTC. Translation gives CASSPRVQDPYEQYF.

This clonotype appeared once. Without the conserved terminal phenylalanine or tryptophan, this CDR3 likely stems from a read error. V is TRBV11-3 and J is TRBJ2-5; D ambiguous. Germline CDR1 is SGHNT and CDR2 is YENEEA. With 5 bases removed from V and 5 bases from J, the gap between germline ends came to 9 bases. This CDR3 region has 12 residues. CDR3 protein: CASSQQGETQYI. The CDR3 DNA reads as TGTGCCAGCAGCCAACAAGGGGAGACCCAGTACATC.